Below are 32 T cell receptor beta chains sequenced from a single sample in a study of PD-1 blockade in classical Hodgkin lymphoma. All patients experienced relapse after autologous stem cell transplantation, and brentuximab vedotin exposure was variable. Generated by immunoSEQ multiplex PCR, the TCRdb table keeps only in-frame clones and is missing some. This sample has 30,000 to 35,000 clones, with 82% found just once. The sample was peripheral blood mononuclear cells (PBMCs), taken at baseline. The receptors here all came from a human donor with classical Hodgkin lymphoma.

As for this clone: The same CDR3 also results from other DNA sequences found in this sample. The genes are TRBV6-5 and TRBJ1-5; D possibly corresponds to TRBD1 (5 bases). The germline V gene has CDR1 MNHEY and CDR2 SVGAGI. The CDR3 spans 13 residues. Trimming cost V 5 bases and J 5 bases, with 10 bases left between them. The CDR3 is CASSTTGDQPQHF. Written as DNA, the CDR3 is TGTGCCAGCAGTACGACGGGGGATCAGCCCCAGCATTTT.

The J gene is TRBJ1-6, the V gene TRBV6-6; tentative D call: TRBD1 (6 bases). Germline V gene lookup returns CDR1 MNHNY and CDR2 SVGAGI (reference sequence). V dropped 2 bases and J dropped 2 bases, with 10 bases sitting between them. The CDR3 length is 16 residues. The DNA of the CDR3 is TGTGCCAGCAGTTACGTTCAGGGGCCCTATAATTCACCCCTCCACTTT. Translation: CASSYVQGPYNSPLHF.

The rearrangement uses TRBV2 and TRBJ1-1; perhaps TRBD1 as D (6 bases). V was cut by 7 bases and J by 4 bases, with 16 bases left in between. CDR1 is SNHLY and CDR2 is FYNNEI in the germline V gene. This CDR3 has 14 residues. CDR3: CASTLRGVGTEAFF. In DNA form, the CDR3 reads TGTGCCAGCACACTAAGGGGGGTCGGCACTGAAGCTTTCTTT.

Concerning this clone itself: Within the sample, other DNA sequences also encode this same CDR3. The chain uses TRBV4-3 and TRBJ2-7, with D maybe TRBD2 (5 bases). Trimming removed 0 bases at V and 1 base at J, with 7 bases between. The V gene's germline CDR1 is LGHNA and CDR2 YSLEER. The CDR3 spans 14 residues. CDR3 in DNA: TGCGCCAGCAGCCAAGAGAGGGTTTCCTACGAGCAGTACTTC. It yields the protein CASSQERVSYEQYF.

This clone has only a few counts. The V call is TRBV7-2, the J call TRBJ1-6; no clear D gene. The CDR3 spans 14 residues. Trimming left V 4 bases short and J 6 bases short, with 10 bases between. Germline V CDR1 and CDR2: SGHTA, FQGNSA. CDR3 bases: TGTGCCAGCAGCTCGACCCGAGGTAATTCACCCCTCCACTTT. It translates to CASSSTRGNSPLHF.

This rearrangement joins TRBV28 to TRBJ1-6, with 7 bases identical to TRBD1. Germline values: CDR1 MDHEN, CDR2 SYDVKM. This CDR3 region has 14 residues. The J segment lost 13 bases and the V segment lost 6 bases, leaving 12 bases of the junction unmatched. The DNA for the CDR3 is TGTGCCAGCAGCTCGACAGGGCAATGGGGCCCCCTCCACTTT. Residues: CASSSTGQWGPLHF.

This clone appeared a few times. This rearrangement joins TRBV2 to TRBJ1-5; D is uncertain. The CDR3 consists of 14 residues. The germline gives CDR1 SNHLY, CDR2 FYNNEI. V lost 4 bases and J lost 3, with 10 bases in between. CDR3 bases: TGTGCCAGCAGTGGTTTCACCATCAATCAGCCCCAGCATTTT. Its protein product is CASSGFTINQPQHF. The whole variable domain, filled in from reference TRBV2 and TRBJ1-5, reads EPEVTQTPSHQVTQMGQEVILRCVPISNHLYFYWYRQILGQKVEFLVSFYNNEISEKSEIFDDQFSVERPDGSNFTLKIRSTKLEDSAMYFCASSGFTINQPQHFGDGTRLSIL.

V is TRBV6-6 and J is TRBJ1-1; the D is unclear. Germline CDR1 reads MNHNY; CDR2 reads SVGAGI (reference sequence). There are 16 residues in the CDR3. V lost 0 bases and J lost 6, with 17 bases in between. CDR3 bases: TGTGCCAGCAGTTACTCGAAAGCGTCCCTCGGCTCTGAAGCTTTCTTT. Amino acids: CASSYSKASLGSEAFF.

The chain's CDR3 is CASSAGLSYEQYF. The CDR3 coding sequence is TGTGCCAGCAGCGCGGGACTCTCCTACGAGCAGTACTTC. The chain links TRBV9 to TRBJ2-7; a possible D gene is TRBD2 (6 bases). Germline V gene lookup returns CDR1 SGDLS and CDR2 YYNGEE. V was cut by 3 bases and J by 0 bases, with 7 bases left in between. This CDR3 region has 13 residues. Complete variable domain (other parts from reference TRBV9 and TRBJ2-7): DSGVTQTPKHLITATGQRVTLRCSPRSGDLSVYWYQQSLDQGLQFLIQYYNGEERAKGNILERFSAQQFPDLHSELNLSSLELGDSALYFCASSAGLSYEQYFGPGTRLTVT.

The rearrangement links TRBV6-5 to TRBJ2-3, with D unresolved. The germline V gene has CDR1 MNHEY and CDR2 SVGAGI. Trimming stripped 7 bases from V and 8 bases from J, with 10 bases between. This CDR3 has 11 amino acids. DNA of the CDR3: TGTGCCAGCACCCTTGGGCGTACGCAGTATTTT. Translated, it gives CASTLGRTQYF.

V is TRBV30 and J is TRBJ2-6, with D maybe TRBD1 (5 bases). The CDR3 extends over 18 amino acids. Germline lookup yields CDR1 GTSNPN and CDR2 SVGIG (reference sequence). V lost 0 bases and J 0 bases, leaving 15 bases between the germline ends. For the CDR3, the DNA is TGTGCCTGGAGTGTATCGATCATAGGGGACTCTGGGGCCAACGTCCTGACTTTC. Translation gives CAWSVSIIGDSGANVLTF.

The CDR3 DNA is TGTGCCTGGAGTGTAGGGGGGGGACGGGTGGAGACCCAGTACTTC. It yields the protein CAWSVGGGRVETQYF. The chain is built from TRBV30 and TRBJ2-5; perhaps TRBD2 as D (7 bases). V lost 0 bases, J lost 5 bases, and 16 bases lay in between. CDR1 is GTSNPN, CDR2 SVGIG, per germline (reference sequence). This CDR3 spans 15 amino acids.

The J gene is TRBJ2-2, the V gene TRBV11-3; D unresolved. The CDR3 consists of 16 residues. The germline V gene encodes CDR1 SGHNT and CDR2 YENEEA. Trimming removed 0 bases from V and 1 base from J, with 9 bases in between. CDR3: CASSLDFGWNTGELFF. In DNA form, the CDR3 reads TGTGCCAGCAGCTTAGACTTCGGGTGGAACACCGGGGAGCTGTTTTTT. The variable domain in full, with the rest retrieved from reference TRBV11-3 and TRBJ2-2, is EAGVVQSPRYKIIEKKQPVAFWCNPISGHNTLYWYLQNLGQGPELLIRYENEEAVDDSQLPKDRFSAERLKGVDSTLKIQPAELGDSAVYLCASSLDFGWNTGELFFGEGSRLTVL.

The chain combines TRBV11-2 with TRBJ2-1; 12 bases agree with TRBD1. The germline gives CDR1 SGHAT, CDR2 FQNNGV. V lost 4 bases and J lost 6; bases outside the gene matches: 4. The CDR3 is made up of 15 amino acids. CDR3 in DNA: TGTGCCAGCAGCTGGGGACAGGGGGCGGGCAATGAGCAGTTCTTC. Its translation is CASSWGQGAGNEQFF.

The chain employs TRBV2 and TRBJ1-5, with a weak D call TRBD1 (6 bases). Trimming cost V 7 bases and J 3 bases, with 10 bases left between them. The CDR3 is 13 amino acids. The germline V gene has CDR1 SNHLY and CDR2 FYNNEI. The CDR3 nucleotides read TGTGCCAGCACACAGGGACCCAATCAGCCCCAGCATTTT. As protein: CASTQGPNQPQHF.

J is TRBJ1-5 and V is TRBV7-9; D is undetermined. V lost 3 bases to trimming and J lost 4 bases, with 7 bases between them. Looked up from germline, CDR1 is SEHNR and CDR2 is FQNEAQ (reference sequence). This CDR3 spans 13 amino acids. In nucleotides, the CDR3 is TGTGCCAGCAGCTTGGGTCAAAATCAGCCCCAGCATTTT. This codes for CASSLGQNQPQHF.

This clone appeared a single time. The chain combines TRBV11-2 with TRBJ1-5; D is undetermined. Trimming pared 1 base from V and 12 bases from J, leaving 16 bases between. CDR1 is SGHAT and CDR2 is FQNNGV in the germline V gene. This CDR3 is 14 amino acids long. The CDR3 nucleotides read TGTGCCAGCAGCTTAGTCCCCGGCGGGGAGCGCCAGCATTTT. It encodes CASSLVPGGERQHF.

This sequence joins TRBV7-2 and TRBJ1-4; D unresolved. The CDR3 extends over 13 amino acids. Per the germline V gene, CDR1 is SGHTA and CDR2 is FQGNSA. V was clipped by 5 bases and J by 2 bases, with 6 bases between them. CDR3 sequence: CASSQNTNEKLFF. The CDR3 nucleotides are TGTGCCAGCAGCCAAAACACTAATGAAAAACTGTTTTTT. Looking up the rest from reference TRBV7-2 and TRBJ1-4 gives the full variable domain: GAGVSQSPSNKVTEKGKDVELRCDPISGHTALYWYRQSLGQGLEFLIYFQGNSAPDKSGLPSDRFSAERTGGSVSTLTIQRTQQEDSAVYLCASSQNTNEKLFFGSGTQLSVL.

The chain's CDR3 is CASSQGGGLDEKLFF. The DNA of the CDR3 is TGCGCCAGCAGCCAAGGTGGGGGGCTTGATGAAAAACTGTTTTTT. The J gene is TRBJ1-4, the V gene TRBV4-3; D might be TRBD1 (6 bases). The CDR3 totals 15 residues. Germline CDR1 is LGHNA and CDR2 is YSLEER. The V end lost 1 base, the J end lost 6 bases, and 12 bases lay between the germline ends.

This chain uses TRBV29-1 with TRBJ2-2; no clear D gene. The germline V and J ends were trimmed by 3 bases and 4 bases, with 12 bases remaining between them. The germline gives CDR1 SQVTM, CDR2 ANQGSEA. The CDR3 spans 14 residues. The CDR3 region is CSVDTPWTTGELFF. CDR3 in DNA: TGCAGCGTTGATACGCCGTGGACCACCGGGGAGCTGTTTTTT.

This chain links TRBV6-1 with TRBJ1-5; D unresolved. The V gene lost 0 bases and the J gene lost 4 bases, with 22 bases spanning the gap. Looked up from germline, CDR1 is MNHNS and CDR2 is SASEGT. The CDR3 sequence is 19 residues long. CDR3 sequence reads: CASSEALLDAPGGNQPQHF. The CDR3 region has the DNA TGTGCCAGCAGTGAAGCGCTTCTCGACGCACCAGGAGGAAATCAGCCCCAGCATTTT.

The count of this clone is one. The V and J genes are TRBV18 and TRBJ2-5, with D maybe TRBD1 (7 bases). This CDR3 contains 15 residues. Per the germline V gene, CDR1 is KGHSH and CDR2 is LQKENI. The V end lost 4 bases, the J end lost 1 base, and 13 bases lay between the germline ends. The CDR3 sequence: CASSRRQGGQETQYF. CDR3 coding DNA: TGTGCCAGCTCACGACGACAGGGAGGCCAAGAGACCCAGTACTTC.

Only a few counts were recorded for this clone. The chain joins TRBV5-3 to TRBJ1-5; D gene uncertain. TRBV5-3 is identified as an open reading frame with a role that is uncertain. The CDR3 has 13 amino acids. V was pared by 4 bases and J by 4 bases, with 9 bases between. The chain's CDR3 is CARSPGLNQPQHF. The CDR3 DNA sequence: TGTGCCAGAAGCCCTGGTTTAAATCAGCCCCAGCATTTT.

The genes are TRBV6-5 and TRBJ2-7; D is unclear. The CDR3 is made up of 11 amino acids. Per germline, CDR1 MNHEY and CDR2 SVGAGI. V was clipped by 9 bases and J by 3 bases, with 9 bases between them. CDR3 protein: CASQTVYEQYF. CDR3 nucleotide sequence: TGTGCCAGTCAGACGGTCTACGAGCAGTACTTC.

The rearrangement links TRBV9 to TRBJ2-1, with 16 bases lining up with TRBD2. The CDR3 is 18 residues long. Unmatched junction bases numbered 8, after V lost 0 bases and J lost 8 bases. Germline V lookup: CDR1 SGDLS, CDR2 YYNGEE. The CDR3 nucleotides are TGTGCCAGCAGCGTAGCGGGACTAGCGGGGGGGCCCGGAGATGAGCAGTTCTTC. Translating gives CASSVAGLAGGPGDEQFF.

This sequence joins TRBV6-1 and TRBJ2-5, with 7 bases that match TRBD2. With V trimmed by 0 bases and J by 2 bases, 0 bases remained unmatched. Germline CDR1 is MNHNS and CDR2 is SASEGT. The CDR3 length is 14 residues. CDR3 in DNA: TGTGCCAGCAGTGAAGCGGGGGGGCAAGAGACCCAGTACTTC. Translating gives CASSEAGGQETQYF.

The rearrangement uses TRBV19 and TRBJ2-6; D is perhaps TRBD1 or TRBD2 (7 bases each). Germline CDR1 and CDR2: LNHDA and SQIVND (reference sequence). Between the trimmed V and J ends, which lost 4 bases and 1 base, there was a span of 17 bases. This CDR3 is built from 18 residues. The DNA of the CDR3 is TGTGCCAGTAGTAGGGGAGGGACAGTACCGTCTGGGGCCAACGTCCTGACTTTC. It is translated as CASSRGGTVPSGANVLTF.

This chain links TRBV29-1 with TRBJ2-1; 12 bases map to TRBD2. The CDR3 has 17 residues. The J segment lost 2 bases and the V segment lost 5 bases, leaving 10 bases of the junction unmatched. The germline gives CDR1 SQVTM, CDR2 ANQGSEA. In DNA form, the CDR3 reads TGCAGCGTTACCGTGACTAGCGGGGGACTCACCTACAATGAGCAGTTCTTC. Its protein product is CSVTVTSGGLTYNEQFF.

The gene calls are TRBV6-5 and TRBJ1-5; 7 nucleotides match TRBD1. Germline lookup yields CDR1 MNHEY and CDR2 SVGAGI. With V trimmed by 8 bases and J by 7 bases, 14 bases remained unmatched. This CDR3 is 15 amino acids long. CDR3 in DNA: TGTGCCAGCCGCCCTCAGGGTGGAGGGGGCCAGCCCCAGCATTTT. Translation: CASRPQGGGGQPQHF.

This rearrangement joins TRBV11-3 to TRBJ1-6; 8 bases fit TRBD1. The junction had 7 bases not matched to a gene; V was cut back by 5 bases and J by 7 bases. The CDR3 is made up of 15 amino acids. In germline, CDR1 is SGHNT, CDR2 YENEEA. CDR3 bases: TGTGCCAGCAGCCCAGGGACAGGCGTCAATTCACCCCTCCACTTT. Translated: CASSPGTGVNSPLHF. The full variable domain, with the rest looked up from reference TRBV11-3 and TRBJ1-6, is EAGVVQSPRYKIIEKKQPVAFWCNPISGHNTLYWYLQNLGQGPELLIRYENEEAVDDSQLPKDRFSAERLKGVDSTLKIQPAELGDSAVYLCASSPGTGVNSPLHFGNGTRLTVT.

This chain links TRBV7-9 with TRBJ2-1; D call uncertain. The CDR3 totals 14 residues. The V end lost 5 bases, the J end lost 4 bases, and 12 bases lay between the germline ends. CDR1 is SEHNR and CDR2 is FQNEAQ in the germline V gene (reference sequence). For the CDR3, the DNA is TGTGCCAGCAGCCCCAGTGGTGGATACAATGAGCAGTTCTTC. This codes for CASSPSGGYNEQFF.

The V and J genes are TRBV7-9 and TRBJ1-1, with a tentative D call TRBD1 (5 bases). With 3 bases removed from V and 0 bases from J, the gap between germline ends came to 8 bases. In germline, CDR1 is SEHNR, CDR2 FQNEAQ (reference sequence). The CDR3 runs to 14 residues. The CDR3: CASSFGGMNTEAFF. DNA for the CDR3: TGTGCCAGCAGCTTCGGGGGGATGAACACTGAAGCTTTCTTT. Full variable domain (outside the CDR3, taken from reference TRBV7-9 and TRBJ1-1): DTGVSQNPRHKITKRGQNVTFRCDPISEHNRLYWYRQTLGQGPEFLTYFQNEAQLEKSRLLSDRFSAERPKGSFSTLEIQRTEQGDSAMYLCASSFGGMNTEAFFGQGTRLTVV.